This TCR beta chain was documented in a study of early T cells in non-severe SARS-CoV-2 infection. The overall study: Unsorted whole blood bulk RNA was sequenced, with unpaired chains.

The CDR3 totals 12 residues. Germline-derived CDR1 and CDR2 are SGDLS and YYNGEE. Unique molecular identifiers were added to individual cDNA molecules. TCRdb redid the calling of the 5' RACE reads with MiXCR, one entry per CDR3 protein. The repertoire holds about 76,000 distinct CDR3 sequences, roughly 10% seen once, with over 3.5% in the top ten. Study findings and constraints: Missing private and CD4 specificities, VDJdb matching favored anti-spike CD8 responses.

Turning to this clonotype: What it recognizes is unknown. An end of the junction differs from the germline gene, which may be a read error.

The clonotype comes from an adult who was a healthcare worker with PCR-confirmed SARS-CoV-2 infection or an uninfected control (not recorded which). The chain has TRBV9 and TRBJ2-5; D is unclear. Sequenced: whole blood. CDR3 coding DNA: TGTGCCAACAGCGCCTTCCAAGAGACCCAGTACTTC. Translation gives CANSAFQETQYF.